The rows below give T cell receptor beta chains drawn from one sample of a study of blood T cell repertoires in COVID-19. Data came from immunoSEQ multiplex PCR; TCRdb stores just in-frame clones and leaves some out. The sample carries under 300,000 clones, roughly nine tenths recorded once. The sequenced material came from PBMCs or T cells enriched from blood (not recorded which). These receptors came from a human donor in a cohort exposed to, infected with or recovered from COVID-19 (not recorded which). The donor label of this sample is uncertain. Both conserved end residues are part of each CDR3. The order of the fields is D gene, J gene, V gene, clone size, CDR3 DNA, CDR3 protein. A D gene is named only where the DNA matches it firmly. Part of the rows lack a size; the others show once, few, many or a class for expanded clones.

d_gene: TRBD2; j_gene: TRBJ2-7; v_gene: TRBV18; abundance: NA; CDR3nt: TGTGCCAGCTCACCAAGTCCGGTACTAGCGGGGACCTCCTACGAGCAGTACTTC; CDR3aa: CASSPSPVLAGTSYEQYF
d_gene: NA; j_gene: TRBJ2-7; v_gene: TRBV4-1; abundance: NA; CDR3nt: TGCGCCAGCAGCTCAACCAGCGGACGGACCTACGAGCAGTACTTC; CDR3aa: CASSSTSGRTYEQYF
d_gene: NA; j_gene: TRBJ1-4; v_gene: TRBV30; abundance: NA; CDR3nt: TGTGCCGGGAGTCAGCGGCCTAATGAAAAACTGTTTTTT; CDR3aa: CAGSQRPNEKLFF
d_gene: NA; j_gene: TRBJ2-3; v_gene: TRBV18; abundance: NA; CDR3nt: TGTGCCAGCTCACCACCTAGCGGAACAGATACGCAGTATTTT; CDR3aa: CASSPPSGTDTQYF
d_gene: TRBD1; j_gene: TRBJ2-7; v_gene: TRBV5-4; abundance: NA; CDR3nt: TGTGCCAGCAGCTTGGGAGACAGGGGGCACTACGAGCAGTACTTC; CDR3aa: CASSLGDRGHYEQYF
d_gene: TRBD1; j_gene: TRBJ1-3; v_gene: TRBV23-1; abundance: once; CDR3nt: TGCGCCAGCAGTCACTCGGACAGGGATTCTCCGGAAAACACCATATATTTT; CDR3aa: CASSHSDRDSPENTIYF
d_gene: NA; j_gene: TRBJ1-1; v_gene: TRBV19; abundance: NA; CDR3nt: TGTGCCAGCCGAAAAACAGGGAACCCCTATGAAGCTTTCTTT; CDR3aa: CASRKTGNPYEAFF
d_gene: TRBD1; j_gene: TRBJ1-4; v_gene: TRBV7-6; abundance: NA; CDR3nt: TGTGCCAGCAGCTTAGACTTACAGGGGGTTGAAAAACTGTTTTTT; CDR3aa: CASSLDLQGVEKLFF
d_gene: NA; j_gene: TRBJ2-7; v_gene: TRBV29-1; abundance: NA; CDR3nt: TGCAGCGTTGAAACTTCCCGCGAGCAGTACTTC; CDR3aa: CSVETSREQYF
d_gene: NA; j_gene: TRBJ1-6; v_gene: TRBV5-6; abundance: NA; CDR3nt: TGTGCCAGCAGCTTGAAGGACAGCCGATATAATTCACCCCTCCACTTT; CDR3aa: CASSLKDSRYNSPLHF
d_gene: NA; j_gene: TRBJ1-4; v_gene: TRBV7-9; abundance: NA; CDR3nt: TGTGCCAGCAGCGTCCGTTTGTCTTCAGGTGAAAAACTGTTTTTT; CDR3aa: CASSVRLSSGEKLFF
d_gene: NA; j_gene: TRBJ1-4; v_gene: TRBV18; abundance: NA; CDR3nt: TGTGCCAGCTCACCCCTCCCGGGGAATGACGGAAAACTGTTTTTT; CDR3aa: CASSPLPGNDGKLFF
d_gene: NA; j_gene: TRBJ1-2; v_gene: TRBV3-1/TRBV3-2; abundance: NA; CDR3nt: TGTGCCAGCAGCCAGGGGACATCAAACGAGGCCTTC; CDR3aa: CASSQGTSNEAF
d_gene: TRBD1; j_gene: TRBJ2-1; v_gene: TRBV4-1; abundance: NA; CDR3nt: TGCGCCAGCAGCTCCCACAGGGGCACGAGGGACAATGAGCAGTTCTTC; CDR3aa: CASSSHRGTRDNEQFF
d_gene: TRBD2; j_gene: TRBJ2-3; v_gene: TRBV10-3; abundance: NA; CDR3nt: TGTGCCATCAGTGACCCTTTTAGTCGGGGGAGGGTTACGCAGTATTTT; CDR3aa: CAISDPFSRGRVTQYF
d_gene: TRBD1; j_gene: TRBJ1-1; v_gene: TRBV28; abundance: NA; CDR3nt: TGTGCCAGCCGTTGGGACAGTTTGAACACTGAAGCTTTCTTT; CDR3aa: CASRWDSLNTEAFF
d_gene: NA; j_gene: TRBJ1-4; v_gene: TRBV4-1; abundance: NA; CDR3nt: TGCGCCAGCAGCGAATGGAGGCTGAATGAAAAACTGTTTTTT; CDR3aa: CASSEWRLNEKLFF
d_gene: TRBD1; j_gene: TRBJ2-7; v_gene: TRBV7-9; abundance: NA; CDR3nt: TGTGCCAGCAGCTCGGGACAGGACTACGAGCAGTACTTC; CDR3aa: CASSSGQDYEQYF
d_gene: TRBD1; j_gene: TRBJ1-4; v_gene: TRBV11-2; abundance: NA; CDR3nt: TGTGCCAGCAGCGTTGACAGGGGTGAAAAACTGTTTTTT; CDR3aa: CASSVDRGEKLFF
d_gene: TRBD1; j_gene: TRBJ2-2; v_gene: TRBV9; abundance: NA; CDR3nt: TGTGCCAGCAGCGCAACGGACAGGACGAACGGGGAGCTGTTTTTT; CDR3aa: CASSATDRTNGELFF
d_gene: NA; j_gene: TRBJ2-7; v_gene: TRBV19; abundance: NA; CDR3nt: TGTGCCAGTAGTATTCGTCAGACCAGCACAGACGAGCAGTACTTC; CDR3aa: CASSIRQTSTDEQYF
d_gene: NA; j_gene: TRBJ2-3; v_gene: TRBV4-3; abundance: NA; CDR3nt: TGCGCCAGCAGCGCGATGGGTGCGGGAACTAGCACAGATACGCAGTATTTT; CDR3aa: CASSAMGAGTSTDTQYF
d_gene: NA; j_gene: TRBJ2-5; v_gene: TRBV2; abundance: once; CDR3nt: TGTGCCAGCAGTACCCCCCGGGGGATCAAAGAGACCCAGTACTTC; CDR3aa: CASSTPRGIKETQYF
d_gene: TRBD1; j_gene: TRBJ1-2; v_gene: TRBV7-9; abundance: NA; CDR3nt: TGTGCCAGCAGCTTAGAGGCCAGGGGGTATGGCTACACCTTC; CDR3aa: CASSLEARGYGYTF
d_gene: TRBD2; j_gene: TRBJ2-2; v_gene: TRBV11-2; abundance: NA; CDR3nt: TGTGCCAGCAGCTCCGGACTAGCGGTCGCGAACACCGGGGAGCTGTTTTTT; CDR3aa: CASSSGLAVANTGELFF
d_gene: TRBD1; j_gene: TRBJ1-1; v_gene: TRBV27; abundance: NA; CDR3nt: TGTGCCAGCAGTCCCCGGACAGGGGGATACACTGAAGCTTTCTTT; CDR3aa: CASSPRTGGYTEAFF
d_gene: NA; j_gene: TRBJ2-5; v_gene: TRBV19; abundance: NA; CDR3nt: TGTGCCAGTAAAACTCGGGGGTCGGGAGAGACCCAGTACTTC; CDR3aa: CASKTRGSGETQYF
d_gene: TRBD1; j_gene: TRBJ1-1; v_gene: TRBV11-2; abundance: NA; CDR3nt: TGTGCCAGCAGCTTAGTAGGTAGCCGGGACAGGGCGGCTTTCTTT; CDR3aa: CASSLVGSRDRAAFF
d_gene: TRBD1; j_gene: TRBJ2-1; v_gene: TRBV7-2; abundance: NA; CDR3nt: TGTGCCAGCAGCGGGACAGTCTCCTACAATGAGCAGTTCTTC; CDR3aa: CASSGTVSYNEQFF
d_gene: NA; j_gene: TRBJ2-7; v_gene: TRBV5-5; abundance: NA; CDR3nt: TGTGCCAGCAGCGTCCGGGTCCCCTACGAGCAGTACTTC; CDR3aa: CASSVRVPYEQYF
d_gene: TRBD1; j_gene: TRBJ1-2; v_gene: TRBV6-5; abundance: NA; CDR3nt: TGTGCCAGCAGTCCGACAGGGGGAGGCTATGGCTACACCTTC; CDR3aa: CASSPTGGGYGYTF
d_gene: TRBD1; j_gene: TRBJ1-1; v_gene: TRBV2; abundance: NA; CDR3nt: TGTGCCAGGAAGGAACAGGGGATACCTGAAGCTTTCTTT; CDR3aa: CARKEQGIPEAFF
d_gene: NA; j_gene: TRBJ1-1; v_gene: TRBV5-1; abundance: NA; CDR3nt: TGCGCCAGCAGCGGGGCGGGAAGGCAGGTGAATGAAGCTTTCTTT; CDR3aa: CASSGAGRQVNEAFF
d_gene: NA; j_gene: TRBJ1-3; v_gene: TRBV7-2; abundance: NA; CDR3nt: TGTGCCAGCTCCCAGGGAACCGGAAACACCATATATTTT; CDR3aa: CASSQGTGNTIYF
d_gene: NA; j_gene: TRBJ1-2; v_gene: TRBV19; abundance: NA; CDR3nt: TGTGCCAGTACCACCGGAGGGTGGACGGGGAAAGAGGATGGCTACACCTTC; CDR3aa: CASTTGGWTGKEDGYTF
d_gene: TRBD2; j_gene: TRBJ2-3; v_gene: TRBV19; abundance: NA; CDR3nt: TGTGCCAGTAGTATCCTCCAGCGGGGGGATACAGATACGCAGTATTTT; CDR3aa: CASSILQRGDTDTQYF
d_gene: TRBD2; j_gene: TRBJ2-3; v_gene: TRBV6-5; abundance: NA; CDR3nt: TGTGCCAGCAACCCGGGACTAGGGACAGATACGCAGTATTTT; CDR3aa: CASNPGLGTDTQYF
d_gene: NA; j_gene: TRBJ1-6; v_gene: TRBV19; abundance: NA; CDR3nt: TGTGCCAGTAGTATAGGGACAGCCTCTGGTTCACCCCTCCACTTT; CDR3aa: CASSIGTASGSPLHF
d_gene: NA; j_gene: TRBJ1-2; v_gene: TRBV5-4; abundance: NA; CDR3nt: TGTGCCAGCAGCTTAGACAGGACAGCCTATGGCTACACCTTC; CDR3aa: CASSLDRTAYGYTF
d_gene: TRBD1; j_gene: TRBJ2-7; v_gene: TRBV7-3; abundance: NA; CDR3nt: TGTGCCAGCAGCTTCGACAGGGATTCCTACGAGCAGTACTTC; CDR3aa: CASSFDRDSYEQYF
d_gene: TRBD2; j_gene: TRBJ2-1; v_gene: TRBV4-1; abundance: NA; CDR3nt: TGCGCCAGCAGCCAAGGACTAGCGGGGTTAACCTCCTACAATGAGCAGTTCTTC; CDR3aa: CASSQGLAGLTSYNEQFF
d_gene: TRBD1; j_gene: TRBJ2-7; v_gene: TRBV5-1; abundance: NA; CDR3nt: TGCGCCAGCAGCTACGGGACAGCAATTTCCTACGAGCAGTACTTC; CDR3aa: CASSYGTAISYEQYF
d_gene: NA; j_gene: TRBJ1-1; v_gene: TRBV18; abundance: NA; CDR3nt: TGTGCCAGCTTACGCTCGAGGGAGGGGGCTGAAGCTTTCTTT; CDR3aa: CASLRSREGAEAFF
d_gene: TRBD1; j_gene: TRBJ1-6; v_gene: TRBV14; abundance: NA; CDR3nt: TGTGCCAGCAGCCACCGGAGGACAGGGACCTCACCCCTCCACTTT; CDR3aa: CASSHRRTGTSPLHF
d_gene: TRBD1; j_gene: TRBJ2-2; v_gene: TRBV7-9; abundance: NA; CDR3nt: TGTGCCAGCAGCCTTGACAGGGTTAGGTCCCTGAACACCGGGGAGCTGTTTTTT; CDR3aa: CASSLDRVRSLNTGELFF